Sequencing of this TCR delta chain was carried out in a study of γδ T cells in repeated Plasmodium falciparum infection. Study as a whole: The natural-infection arm compared Malian children under seasonal malaria with matched Australian children. Each infection was followed by sampling at 21 days, plus baseline and some pre-infection draws. Overall study findings and caveats: Vdelta2-negative gammadelta repertoires, largely Vdelta1+, seemingly showed infection-driven waves of new clonal selection.

This clone was found many times. Its antigen is unidentified. The TCRdb protein comes from a much larger clone and disagrees with this DNA's translation at residue 3, likely due to a read error; the protein given here is derived from the DNA. This CDR3 has 22 amino acids. The V gene's germline CDR1 is GEAIGNYY and CDR2 EKD. Gammadelta T cells were flow-sorted from PBMC into Vgamma9/Vdelta2+ and Vdelta2-negative populations for bulk analysis. TCRdb processed the multiplex PCR reads again with the CATT caller. Of about 57,000 delta-chain clones detected, approximately 1.7% appear once; the ten largest clones hold 15%.

The sequenced sample was gamma-delta T cells from blood. The clonotype was recovered from a pool of human donors (malaria-infected and uninfected, not separated). The chain carries TRDV2 and TRDJ3, with TRDD3 matching 8 bases. DNA for the CDR3: TGTGCCCGTGACTCCGGCGCGTTTACTGGGGGCCCGAGCTCCTGGGACACCCGACAGATGTTTTTC. Protein sequence: CARDSGAFTGGPSSWDTRQMFF.